The T cell receptor (beta chain) described here comes from a study of radiation and T cells in renal cell carcinoma. Whole-study results and caveats: Top tumor clonotypes rose in blood 2 weeks post-radiation, then contracted.

Using immunoSEQ multiplex PCR, the repertoire was profiled, and TCRdb retains in-frame clones only, with some absent. The data contain about 100,000 clones, 80% to 90% of them singletons. In regard to this clone: Its antigen is not identified.

Time point in this sample: blood 4 weeks post-SBRT, at nephrectomy. Specified treatment: 15 Gy SBRT to primary tumor, nephrectomy 4 weeks later. Clear cell pathology was present in this patient's renal cell carcinoma. From germline, CDR1 is SGHAT and CDR2 FQNNGV. The J segment lost 1 base and the V segment lost 1 base, leaving 2 bases of the junction unmatched. The CDR3 extends over 16 amino acids. This specimen was blood, taken from a patient whose treatment included radiotherapy and nephrectomy. The TCR comes from a man in his fifties or sixties with renal cell carcinoma. The rearrangement links TRBV11-2 to TRBJ2-2; 8 positions match TRBD1. CDR3 sequence (DNA): TGTGCCAGCAGCTTAGCAGGGGGCGGGAACACCGGGGAGCTGTTTTTT. It yields the protein CASSLAGGGNTGELFF.